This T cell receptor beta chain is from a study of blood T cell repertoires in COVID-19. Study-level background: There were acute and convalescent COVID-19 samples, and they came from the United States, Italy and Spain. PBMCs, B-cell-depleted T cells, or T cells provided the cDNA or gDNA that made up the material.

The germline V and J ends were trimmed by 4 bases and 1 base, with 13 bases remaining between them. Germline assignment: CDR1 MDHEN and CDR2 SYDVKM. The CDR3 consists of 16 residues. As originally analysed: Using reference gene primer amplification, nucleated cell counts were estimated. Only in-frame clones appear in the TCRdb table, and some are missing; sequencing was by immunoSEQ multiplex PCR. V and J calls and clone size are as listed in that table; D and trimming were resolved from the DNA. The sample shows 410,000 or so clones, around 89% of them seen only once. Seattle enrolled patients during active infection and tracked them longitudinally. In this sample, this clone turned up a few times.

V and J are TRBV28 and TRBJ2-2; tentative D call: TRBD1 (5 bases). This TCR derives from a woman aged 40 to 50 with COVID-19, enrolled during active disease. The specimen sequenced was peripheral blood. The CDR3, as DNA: TGTGCCAGCAGTTATCCCCGCAGGGAGAACACCGGGGAGCTGTTTTTT. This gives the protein CASSYPRRENTGELFF.